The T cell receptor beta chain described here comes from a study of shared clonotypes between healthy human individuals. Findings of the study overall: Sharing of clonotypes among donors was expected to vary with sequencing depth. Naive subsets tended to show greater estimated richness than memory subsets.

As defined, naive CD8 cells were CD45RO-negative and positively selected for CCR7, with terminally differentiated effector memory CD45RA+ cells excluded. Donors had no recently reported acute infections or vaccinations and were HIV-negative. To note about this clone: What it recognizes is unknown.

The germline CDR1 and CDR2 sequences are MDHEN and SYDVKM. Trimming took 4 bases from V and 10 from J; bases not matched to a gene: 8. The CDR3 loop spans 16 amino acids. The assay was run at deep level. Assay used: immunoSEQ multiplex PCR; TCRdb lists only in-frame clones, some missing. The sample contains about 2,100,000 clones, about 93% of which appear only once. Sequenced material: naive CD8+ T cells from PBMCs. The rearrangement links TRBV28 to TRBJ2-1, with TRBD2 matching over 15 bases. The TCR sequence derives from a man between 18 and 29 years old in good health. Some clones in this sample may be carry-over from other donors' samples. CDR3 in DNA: TGTGCCAGCAGTTACGGACTAGCGGGAGGGGGTGACGAGCAGTTCTTC. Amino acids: CASSYGLAGGGDEQFF. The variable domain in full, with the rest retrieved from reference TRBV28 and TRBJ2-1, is DVKVTQSSRYLVKRTGEKVFLECVQDMDHENMFWYRQDPGLGLRLIYFSYDVKMKEKGDIPEGYSVSREKKERFSLILESASTNQTSMYLCASSYGLAGGGDEQFFGPGTRLTVL.